This passage covers 31 T cell receptor beta chains from one sample sequenced in a study of early T cells in non-severe SARS-CoV-2 infection (dated by TCRdb to the early 2020s). The method behind the library was 5' RACE. Sequencing was performed on a NextSeq 500. The public reads were reanalyzed by TCRdb: fastp trimming at Q25, MiXCR alignment, in-frame beta chains only. Every entry covers one CDR3 protein and lists the most common genes and DNA from its rows. This sample comprises 45,000 to 75,000 distinct CDR3 sequences, around 6% of them detected only once. The leading ten clones occupy 6% to 7% of the sample. The sequenced sample was whole blood. Receptor source: an adult who was a healthcare worker with PCR-confirmed SARS-CoV-2 infection or an uninfected control (not recorded which).

The chain uses TRBV9 and TRBJ2-1; a weak D match, TRBD2 (5 bases). Trimming removed 0 bases from V and 1 base from J, with 8 bases in between. The CDR3 extends over 15 amino acids. The germline CDR1 and CDR2 sequences are SGDLS and YYNGEE. CDR3 DNA: TGTGCCAGCAGCGTAGGGAGAGGGTCCTACAATGAGCAGTTCTTC. Its protein is CASSVGRGSYNEQFF.

This clonotype was recorded at least ten times. The V gene is TRBV20-1, the J gene TRBJ2-2; 11 bases map to TRBD2. With 2 bases clipped from V and 5 bases from J, the junction kept 4 bases outside the gene matches. This CDR3 region has 15 residues. The germline gives CDR1 DFQATT, CDR2 SNEGSKA (reference sequence). The CDR3 reads CSARLAGGRTGELFF. The CDR3 region has the DNA TGCAGTGCTAGACTAGCGGGAGGACGGACCGGGGAGCTGTTTTTT.

This clonotype has a count of ten or more. This chain links TRBV29-1 with TRBJ2-7; D perhaps matches TRBD1 (5 bases). V lost 4 bases, J lost 4 bases, and 23 bases lay in between. The CDR3 spans 16 residues. Germline V gives CDR1 SQVTM, CDR2 ANQGSEA. The CDR3 loop is CSVGIAWGRQVYEQYF. DNA of the CDR3: TGCAGCGTTGGGATTGCCTGGGGCCGGCAGGTGTACGAGCAGTACTTC.

The chain links TRBV27 to TRBJ2-1, with D possibly being TRBD1 (6 bases). V gave up 6 bases and J gave up 0 bases, with 18 bases separating them. The CDR3 covers 17 residues. Germline values: CDR1 MNHEY, CDR2 SMNVEV (reference sequence). CDR3 protein: CASRASRTVSSYNEQFF. The CDR3 nucleotides read TGTGCCAGCAGAGCCTCCCGGACAGTAAGCTCCTACAATGAGCAGTTCTTC.

This clonotype was counted between two and nine times. The J gene is TRBJ1-1, the V gene TRBV4-2, with TRBD1 matching over 7 bases. The CDR3 loop spans 17 amino acids. Trimming cost V 6 bases and J 4 bases; bases outside gene matches: 17. Germline-derived CDR1 and CDR2 are LGHNA and YNFKEQ. This CDR3 reads CASSPKRDRLSSTEAFF. CDR3 nucleotides: TGTGCCAGCAGTCCTAAACGGGACAGATTGTCGAGCACTGAAGCTTTCTTT.

This clonotype occurred many times. The CDR3 sequence is CASSSSGPGDNEQFF. CDR3 bases: TGTGCCAGCAGCTCTAGCGGTCCCGGGGACAATGAGCAGTTCTTC. The chain employs TRBV7-2 and TRBJ2-1; the match to TRBD2 covers 7 bases. The junction had 8 bases not matched to a gene; V was cut back by 4 bases and J by 5 bases. CDR3 size: 15 residues. The germline CDR1 and CDR2 sequences are SGHTA and FQGNSA.

This clonotype has only a few counts. This sequence joins TRBV20-1 and TRBJ1-5; 7 nucleotides match TRBD1. V trimming: 0 bases; J trimming: 1 base; junction bases outside the gene matches: 3. Germline CDR1 and CDR2: DFQATT and SNEGSKA (reference sequence). The CDR3 is 15 amino acids. DNA for the CDR3: TGCAGTGCTAGAGATAGACAGGGAAGCAATCAGCCCCAGCATTTT. It encodes CSARDRQGSNQPQHF.

Many counts were recorded for this clonotype. The chain carries TRBV5-1 and TRBJ1-1; D possibly corresponds to TRBD1 (5 bases). There are 14 residues in the CDR3. V was trimmed by 4 bases and J by 1 base, leaving 11 bases between them. The germline V gene encodes CDR1 SGHRS and CDR2 YFSETQ. CDR3 bases: TGCGCCAGCAGCACGGGACTCACGAACACTGAAGCTTTCTTT. Translating it yields CASSTGLTNTEAFF.

With respect to this clonotype: Just one base apart from a much larger clone, this may be a read error. The chain employs TRBV2 and TRBJ2-7, with 7 bases fitting TRBD1. This CDR3 comprises 12 residues. Looked up from germline, CDR1 is SNHLY and CDR2 is FYNNEI. After removal of 6 bases from V and 3 bases from J, the junction contained 2 bases not matched to a gene. DNA for the CDR3: TGTGCCAGCAGGAGACAGGGCTACGAGCAGTACTTC. Residues: CASRRQGYEQYF.

This clonotype was seen many times. The J gene is TRBJ1-5, the V gene TRBV12-3 or TRBV12-4, with D maybe TRBD1 (5 bases). Trimming took 5 bases from V and 0 from J, leaving 14 bases between them. The CDR3 runs 16 residues. CDR3 region: CASSVHRDHSNQPQHF. CDR3 in DNA: TGTGCCAGCAGTGTCCACCGGGACCATAGCAATCAGCCCCAGCATTTT.

The sample holds many counts of this clonotype. The chain joins TRBV5-5 to TRBJ2-5; D remains unclear. CDR1 and CDR2 from the germline V gene are SGHKS and YYEKEE (reference sequence). The CDR3 has 15 residues. Trimming removed 1 base from V and 2 bases from J, with 12 bases in between. DNA for the CDR3: TGTGCCAGCAGCTTGCGGCAGAGCAAGCAAGAGACCCAGTACTTC. Translated, it gives CASSLRQSKQETQYF.

This clonotype has at least ten counts. The J gene is TRBJ1-4, the V gene TRBV7-9; weak D call: TRBD1 (6 bases). CDR1 and CDR2 (germline): SEHNR, FQNEAQ (reference sequence). With 5 bases removed from V and 2 bases from J, the gap between germline ends came to 18 bases. CDR3 length: 17 residues. The CDR3 loop reads CASSLKGGGATNEKLFF. Here the CDR3 DNA reads TGTGCCAGCAGCCTAAAAGGAGGGGGTGCGACTAATGAAAAACTGTTTTTT.

The rearrangement links TRBV25-1 to TRBJ2-7; D gene uncertain. Per germline, CDR1 MGHDK and CDR2 SYGVNS. Between the trimmed V and J ends, which lost 1 base and 5 bases, there was a span of 12 bases. This CDR3 is built from 14 residues. The DNA for the CDR3 is TGTGCCAGCAGTGAATCCCCGACGAGTGACGAGCAGTACTTC. It is translated as CASSESPTSDEQYF.

The V gene is TRBV11-2, the J gene TRBJ2-5; D may be TRBD2 (6 bases). Germline CDR1 and CDR2: SGHAT and FQNNGV. The CDR3 is made up of 12 amino acids. V lost 6 bases to trimming and J lost 3 bases, with 8 bases between them. CDR3: CASSRLEETQYF. Written as DNA, the CDR3 is TGTGCCAGCAGTCGACTAGAAGAGACCCAGTACTTC.

The sample holds many counts of this clonotype. V is TRBV20-1 and J is TRBJ2-2, with no clear D. This CDR3 spans 10 amino acids. Germline CDR1 and CDR2: DFQATT and SNEGSKA (reference sequence). CDR3 in DNA: TGCAGGCGCTTCACCGGGGAGCTGTTTTTT. Protein: CRRFTGELFF.

This clonotype appeared many times. The V call is TRBV20-1, the J call TRBJ2-1, with TRBD2 matching over 8 bases. CDR3 length equals 15 residues. Germline loops: CDR1 DFQATT, CDR2 SNEGSKA (reference sequence). V gave up 2 bases and J gave up 2 bases; unmatched junction bases: 5. In DNA form, the CDR3 reads TGCAGTGCTAGATGGGCGGGAGGAACCTACAATGAGCAGTTCTTC. Its translation: CSARWAGGTYNEQFF.

This clonotype was seen ten or more times. The chain couples TRBV5-1 to TRBJ2-5, with 12 bases matching TRBD2. The CDR3 loop spans 17 amino acids. Trimming removed 4 bases from V and 7 bases from J; junction bases left unmatched: 14. Germline V lookup: CDR1 SGHRS, CDR2 YFSETQ. The CDR3 here is CASSLTQTSGSGATQYF. CDR3 DNA sequence: TGCGCCAGCAGCCTAACCCAGACTAGCGGGAGTGGAGCGACCCAGTACTTC.

This chain links TRBV3-1 with TRBJ2-3; no firm D call. The germline gives CDR1 LGHDT, CDR2 YNNKEL (reference sequence). This CDR3 contains 15 residues. Trimming took 4 bases from V and 3 from J, leaving 14 bases between them. The CDR3 reads CASSLQASSTDTQYF. Here the CDR3 DNA reads TGTGCCAGCAGCCTACAAGCAAGTTCTACAGATACGCAGTATTTT.

This clonotype has ten or more counts. The chain has TRBV5-1 and TRBJ1-1; weak D call: TRBD1 (6 bases). V lost 4 bases to trimming and J lost 7 bases, with 17 bases between them. Germline CDR1 reads SGHRS; CDR2 reads YFSETQ. This CDR3 region has 14 residues. The CDR3 reads CASSPRGGLDEAFF. The CDR3, as DNA: TGCGCCAGCAGCCCACGGGGGGGCCTAGATGAAGCTTTCTTT.

This clonotype appeared many times. The genes are TRBV24-1 and TRBJ2-6; weak D call: TRBD1 (5 bases). The ends were cut back, 3 bases at V and 0 bases at J, with 14 bases in the middle. The CDR3 is made up of 18 amino acids. The germline CDR1 and CDR2 sequences are KGHDR and SFDVKD. The CDR3 region has the DNA TGTGCCACCAGTGATCCCCAGGGTCTCAACTCTGGGGCCAACGTCCTGACTTTC. The encoded protein is CATSDPQGLNSGANVLTF.

There are many counts of this clonotype. The chain couples TRBV19 to TRBJ1-3; TRBD1 matches 7 bases. V lost 7 bases and J lost 4; bases outside the gene matches: 10. This CDR3 spans 15 amino acids. Germline V CDR1 and CDR2: LNHDA, SQIVND (reference sequence). The CDR3 here is CASTDYRGAGNTIYF. The CDR3 nucleotides read TGTGCCAGTACCGACTACAGGGGAGCCGGAAACACCATATATTTT.

This clonotype came up a few times. The chain links TRBV29-1 to TRBJ2-7; D is ambiguous. Trimming pared 3 bases from V and 0 bases from J, leaving 9 bases between. This CDR3 region has 13 residues. Per the germline V gene, CDR1 is SQVTM and CDR2 is ANQGSEA. The CDR3 reads CSVDVGSSYEQYF. Written as DNA, the CDR3 is TGCAGCGTTGACGTGGGGTCCTCCTACGAGCAGTACTTC.

This clonotype appeared many times. The chain carries TRBV11-1 and TRBJ2-3; D call uncertain. The CDR3 spans 17 residues. The germline CDR1 and CDR2 sequences are SGHAT and FQDESV (reference sequence). The V end lost 5 bases, the J end lost 5 bases, and 23 bases lay between the germline ends. CDR3: CASSPLLVGSRRDTQYF. The CDR3 bases are TGTGCCAGCAGCCCCCTTTTAGTGGGGTCGAGAAGAGATACGCAGTATTTT.

This clonotype has just a few counts. V gene TRBV7-8 combines with J gene TRBJ2-2; perhaps D is TRBD1 or TRBD2 (5 bases each). V dropped 3 bases and J dropped 4 bases, with 12 bases sitting between them. The germline V gene has CDR1 SGHVS and CDR2 FQNEAQ. The CDR3 is 15 residues long. The CDR3 nucleotides read TGTGCCAGCAGCTTTAGGGGACCCATCACCGGGGAGCTGTTTTTT. Amino acid sequence: CASSFRGPITGELFF.

The CDR3 DNA sequence: TGTGCCAGCAGTTTGAACCCCCCAGGCTACGAGCAGTACTTC. Translated: CASSLNPPGYEQYF. This sequence joins TRBV12-3 or TRBV12-4 and TRBJ2-7; unclear D gene. Trimming stripped 3 bases from V and 3 bases from J, with 12 bases between. The CDR3 is 14 residues long.

This clonotype was counted a few times. This sequence joins TRBV20-1 and TRBJ2-7; 8 positions agree with TRBD2. The CDR3 is 13 residues long. Per germline, CDR1 DFQATT and CDR2 SNEGSKA (reference sequence). V lost 6 bases to trimming and J lost 5 bases; unmatched junction nucleotides: 9. CDR3 sequence: CSARPGGPNEQYF. The CDR3 coding sequence is TGCAGTGCCCGCCCGGGAGGGCCCAACGAGCAGTACTTC.

This clonotype has more than one count but fewer than ten. The gene calls are TRBV3-1 and TRBJ2-1, with a weak D call TRBD2 (5 bases). The CDR3 contains 17 residues. CDR1 and CDR2 from the germline V gene are LGHDT and YNNKEL (reference sequence). V was pared by 0 bases and J by 6 bases, with 18 bases between. In DNA, the CDR3 is TGTGCCAGCAGCCAAGATTTAAGCCCCCTAGCCTCCAATGAGCAGTTCTTC. Protein: CASSQDLSPLASNEQFF.

The sample holds many counts of this clonotype. This chain joins TRBV6-5 and TRBJ2-3, with D possibly TRBD2 on 5 matching bases. CDR1 and CDR2 from the germline V gene are MNHEY and SVGAGI. CDR3 size: 13 residues. Trimming stripped 10 bases from V and 3 bases from J, with 14 bases between. This CDR3 reads CATNTGKTDTQYF. The CDR3 DNA reads as TGTGCCACCAACACGGGGAAAACAGATACGCAGTATTTT.

In its sample, this clonotype was seen many times. This chain connects TRBV6-5 to TRBJ2-1, with a weak D call TRBD1 (6 bases). This CDR3 contains 15 residues. Germline CDR1 and CDR2: MNHEY and SVGAGI. With 6 bases removed from V and 10 bases from J, the gap between germline ends came to 22 bases. CDR3 region: CASRAGTTDFREQFF. The CDR3 region has the DNA TGTGCCAGCAGGGCCGGGACAACGGATTTTCGGGAGCAGTTCTTC.

This clonotype was observed at least ten times. J is TRBJ1-6 and V is TRBV10-3; no firm D call. Trimming removed 0 bases at V and 15 bases at J, with 6 bases between. Germline V CDR1 and CDR2: ENHRY, SYGVKD. The CDR3 totals 11 residues. CDR3 loop: CAISESYILHF. Written as DNA, the CDR3 is TGTGCCATCAGTGAGTCGTATATCCTCCACTTT.

This clonotype appeared many times. This chain joins TRBV20-1 and TRBJ2-3; possibly TRBD2 for D (6 bases). CDR1 is DFQATT, CDR2 SNEGSKA, per germline (reference sequence). V was trimmed by 3 bases and J by 2 bases, leaving 18 bases between them. The CDR3 totals 16 residues. CDR3 residues: CSASGSGTGDTDTQYF. The CDR3 nucleotides read TGCAGTGCTAGTGGGTCGGGGACTGGGGACACAGATACGCAGTATTTT.